What follows are 5 T cell receptor beta chains derived from one specimen sequenced in a study of cytomegalovirus exposure and HLA in healthy donors (dated by TCRdb to about 2017). The library relied on the immunoSEQ multiplex PCR assay. TCRdb obtained this table from immuneACCESS and retained in-frame rearrangements with V and J assigned. These tables miss some clones; where compared with another copy, unresolved V genes account for less than half of the shortfall, and the remainder is unexplained. Within this sample are roughly 250,000 clones, with about 90% of them counted one time only. The ten biggest clones cover approximately 0.34% of the sample. The sample was PBMCs. These receptors originate from a woman aged 18-35 years in good health and CMV-seronegative.

The genes are TRBV27 and TRBJ1-4, with D hard to call. This CDR3 region has 14 residues. The germline V gene encodes CDR1 MNHEY and CDR2 SMNVEV (reference sequence). V was shortened by 0 bases and J by 4 bases, with 6 bases between the two germline ends. CDR3: CASSLSSFNEKLFF. The DNA of the CDR3 is TGTGCCAGCAGTTTATCGAGCTTTAATGAAAAACTGTTTTTT.

This chain joins TRBV5-6 and TRBJ2-7; 7 bases fit TRBD2. The germline gives CDR1 SGHDT, CDR2 YYEEEE. The ends lost 0 bases at V and 0 bases at J; junction bases unmatched: 6. The CDR3 loop spans 16 amino acids. CDR3 amino acids: CASSLVEGLLSYEQYF. Written as DNA, the CDR3 is TGTGCCAGCAGCTTGGTCGAGGGACTACTCTCCTACGAGCAGTACTTC.

This chain links TRBV2 with TRBJ1-1; TRBD1 agrees at 10 bases. Germline CDR1 SNHLY, CDR2 FYNNEI. With V trimmed by 4 bases and J by 10 bases, 3 bases remained unmatched. The CDR3 has 12 residues. CDR3: CASSGDRGRAFF. Here the CDR3 DNA reads TGTGCCAGCAGTGGGGACAGGGGAAGAGCTTTCTTT.

The chain combines TRBV2 with TRBJ2-1, with D possibly being TRBD2 (6 bases). V was trimmed by 5 bases and J by 8 bases, leaving 13 bases between them. This CDR3 has 13 amino acids. CDR1 SNHLY and CDR2 FYNNEI come from the germline V gene. The CDR3 DNA sequence: TGTGCCAGCAGTTACATACGCGGGGATGAGCAGTTCTTC. It specifies CASSYIRGDEQFF.

The chain is built from TRBV10-3 and TRBJ1-6; D ambiguous. CDR1 and CDR2 (germline): ENHRY, SYGVKD. V was cut by 2 bases and J by 0 bases, with 8 bases left in between. The CDR3 runs 16 residues. CDR3: CAISEDSSSYNSPLHF. CDR3 bases: TGTGCCATCAGTGAGGACTCGAGCTCCTATAATTCACCCCTCCACTTT.